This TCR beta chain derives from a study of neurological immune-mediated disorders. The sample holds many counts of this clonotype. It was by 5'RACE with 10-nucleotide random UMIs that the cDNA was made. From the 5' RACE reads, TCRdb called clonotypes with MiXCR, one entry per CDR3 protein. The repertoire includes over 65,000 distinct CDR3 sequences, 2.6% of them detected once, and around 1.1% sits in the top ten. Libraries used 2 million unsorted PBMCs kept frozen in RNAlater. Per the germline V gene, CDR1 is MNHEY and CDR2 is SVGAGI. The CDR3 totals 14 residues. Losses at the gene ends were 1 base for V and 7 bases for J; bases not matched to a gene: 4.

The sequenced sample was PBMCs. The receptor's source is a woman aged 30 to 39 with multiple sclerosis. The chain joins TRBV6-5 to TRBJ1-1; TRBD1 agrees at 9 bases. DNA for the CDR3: TGTGCCAGCAGTTACTTGGACAGGGGTGGTGAAGCTTTCTTT. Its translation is CASSYLDRGGEAFF.